This entry concerns a single T cell receptor (beta chain). Its matching antigen is unknown. CDR3 length: 11 amino acids. Germline CDR1 and CDR2: GTSNPN and SVGIG (reference sequence). Trimming took off 5 bases at V and 4 bases at J, with 8 bases between the two ends. TCRdb keeps only in-frame clones here, not all; method: immunoSEQ multiplex PCR. The repertoire consists of 40,000 or so clones, with roughly 89% occurring once and the leading ten covering 2.5% to 3.5%. The data derive from a study of neoadjuvant nivolumab and ipilimumab in lung cancer. Study as a whole: The combination arm added day-1 ipilimumab 1 mg/kg to nivolumab 3 mg/kg on days 1, 15, 29. Study-level findings and limits: Compared with tumor-adjacent uninvolved lung, resected tumors showed greater richness and clonality.

The V and J genes are TRBV30 and TRBJ1-1; tentative D call: TRBD1 (6 bases). This sequence was found in an adult with non-small cell lung cancer. The sample consisted of peripheral blood, taken before neoadjuvant nivolumab, alone or with ipilimumab. Here the CDR3 DNA reads TGTGCCTGGCGACAGGTCACTGAAGCTTTCTTT. It yields the protein CAWRQVTEAFF.